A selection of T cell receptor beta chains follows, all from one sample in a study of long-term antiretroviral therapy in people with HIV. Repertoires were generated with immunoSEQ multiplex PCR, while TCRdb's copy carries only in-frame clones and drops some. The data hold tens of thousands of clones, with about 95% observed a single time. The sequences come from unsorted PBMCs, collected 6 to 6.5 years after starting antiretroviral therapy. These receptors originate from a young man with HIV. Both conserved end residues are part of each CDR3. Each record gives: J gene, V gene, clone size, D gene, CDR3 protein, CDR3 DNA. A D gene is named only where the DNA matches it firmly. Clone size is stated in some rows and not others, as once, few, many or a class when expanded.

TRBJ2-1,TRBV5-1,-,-,CASSLEASASYNEQFF,TGCGCCAGCAGCTTGGAGGCTAGCGCCTCCTACAATGAGCAGTTCTTC
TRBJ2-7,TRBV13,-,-,CASSLEGYEQYF,TGTGCCAGCAGCTTAGAAGGGTACGAGCAGTACTTC
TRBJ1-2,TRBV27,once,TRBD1,CASSLSPGTGDGYTF,TGTGCCAGCAGCCTGAGTCCCGGGACAGGGGATGGCTACACCTTC
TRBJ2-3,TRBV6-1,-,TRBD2,CASSEASGGAPDTQYF,TGTGCCAGCAGTGAAGCTAGCGGGGGGGCCCCAGATACGCAGTATTTT
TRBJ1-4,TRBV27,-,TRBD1,CATKFSGQFNEKLFF,TGTGCCACGAAGTTTTCGGGACAGTTTAATGAAAAACTGTTTTTT
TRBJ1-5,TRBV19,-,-,CASSIGWEGNQPQHF,TGTGCCAGTAGTATCGGGTGGGAGGGCAATCAGCCCCAGCATTTT
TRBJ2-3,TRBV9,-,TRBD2,CASSEGTSGTDTQYF,TGTGCCAGCAGCGAGGGGACTAGTGGCACAGATACGCAGTATTTT
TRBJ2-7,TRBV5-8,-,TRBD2,CASTVAGWAHEQYF,TGTGCCAGCACCGTAGCGGGCTGGGCCCACGAGCAGTACTTC
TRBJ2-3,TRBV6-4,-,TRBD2,CASSDGTSGFGTDTQYF,TGTGCCAGCAGTGACGGGACTAGCGGATTCGGCACAGATACGCAGTATTTT
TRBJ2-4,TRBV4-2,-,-,CASSQDQEGNLAKNIQYF,TGTGCCAGCAGCCAAGATCAGGAAGGCAACTTAGCCAAAAACATTCAGTACTTC
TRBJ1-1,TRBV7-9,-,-,CASSLAAREGPRTEAFF,TGTGCCAGCAGCTTAGCGGCCCGGGAGGGTCCCCGTACTGAAGCTTTCTTT
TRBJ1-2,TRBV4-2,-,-,CASTPQGHYGYTF,TGTGCCAGCACCCCACAGGGACACTATGGCTACACCTTC
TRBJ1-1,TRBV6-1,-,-,CASSEYYRNTEAFF,TGTGCCAGCAGTGAATACTACAGGAACACTGAAGCTTTCTTT
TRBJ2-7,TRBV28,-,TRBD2,CASSGLAEVNYEQYF,TGTGCCAGCAGCGGGCTAGCGGAGGTAAACTACGAGCAGTACTTC
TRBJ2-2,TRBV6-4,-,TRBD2,CASSSGRDTGELFF,TGTGCCAGCAGTAGCGGGAGGGACACCGGGGAGCTGTTTTTT
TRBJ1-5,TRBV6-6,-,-,CASRPDTDQPQHF,TGTGCCAGCAGACCGGACACCGATCAGCCCCAGCATTTT
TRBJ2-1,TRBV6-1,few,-,CASSEAADYNEQFF,TGTGCCAGCAGTGAAGCGGCAGACTACAATGAGCAGTTCTTC
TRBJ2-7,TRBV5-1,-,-,CASSLAADGTYEQYF,TGCGCCAGCAGCTTGGCTGCGGACGGGACCTACGAGCAGTACTTC
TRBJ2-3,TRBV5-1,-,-,CASYALGGGTDTQYF,TGCGCCAGCTACGCCCTTGGGGGCGGCACAGATACGCAGTATTTT
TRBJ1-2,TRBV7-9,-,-,CASSFLGEGYGYTF,TGTGCCAGCAGCTTTTTAGGGGAAGGCTATGGCTACACCTTC
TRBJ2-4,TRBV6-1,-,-,CASSTGTLAKNIQYF,TGTGCCAGCAGTACAGGGACCTTAGCCAAAAACATTCAGTACTTC
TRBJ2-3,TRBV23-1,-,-,CATRTVRSTDTQYF,TGCGCCACAAGGACAGTCAGGAGCACAGATACGCAGTATTTT
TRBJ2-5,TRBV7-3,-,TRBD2,CASSLAGGPQEAQYF,TGTGCCAGCAGCTTAGCGGGGGGGCCTCAAGAGGCCCAGTACTTC
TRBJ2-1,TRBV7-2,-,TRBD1,CASSLGDHRGNEQFF,TGTGCCAGCAGCTTGGGGGATCACAGGGGAAATGAGCAGTTCTTC
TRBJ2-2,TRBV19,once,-,CASSIRGGNGELFF,TGTGCCAGTAGTATTAGAGGCGGGAACGGGGAGCTGTTTTTT
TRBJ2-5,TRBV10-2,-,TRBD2,CASREGGEETQYF,TGCGCCAGCAGGGAGGGAGGGGAGGAGACCCAGTACTTC
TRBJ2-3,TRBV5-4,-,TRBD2,CASSLPGLAGADTQYF,TGTGCCAGCAGCTTACCGGGACTAGCGGGGGCCGATACGCAGTATTTT
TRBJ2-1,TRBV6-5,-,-,CASTPWGGVGNEQFF,TGTGCCAGCACTCCATGGGGCGGGGTGGGCAATGAGCAGTTCTTC
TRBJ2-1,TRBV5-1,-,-,CASSLGDSYNEQFF,TGCGCCAGCAGCTTGGGTGACTCCTACAATGAGCAGTTCTTC
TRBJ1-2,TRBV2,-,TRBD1,CASSEALQGGYGYTF,TGTGCCAGCAGTGAAGCGCTACAGGGGGGCTATGGCTACACCTTC
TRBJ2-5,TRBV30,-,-,CAFLPRASGGTQYF,TGTGCCTTTCTCCCTCGGGCTAGTGGGGGGACCCAGTACTTC
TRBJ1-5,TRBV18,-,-,CASSGSIQGFQPQHF,TGTGCCAGCTCAGGGTCTATACAGGGCTTTCAGCCCCAGCATTTT
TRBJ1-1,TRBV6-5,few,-,CASSYGVPSMNTEAFF,TGTGCCAGCAGTTACGGAGTTCCATCAATGAACACTGAAGCTTTCTTT
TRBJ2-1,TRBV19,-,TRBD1,CATLGQGAVGSYNEQFF,TGTGCCACCCTAGGACAGGGGGCGGTTGGATCCTACAATGAGCAGTTCTTC
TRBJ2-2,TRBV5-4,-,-,CASSLPAYTGELFF,TGTGCCAGCAGCTTGCCAGCGTACACCGGGGAGCTGTTTTTT
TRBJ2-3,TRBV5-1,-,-,CASSWGTSRTDTQYF,TGCGCCAGCAGCTGGGGTACTAGCCGCACAGATACGCAGTATTTT
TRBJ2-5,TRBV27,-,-,CASSALNQETQYF,TGTGCCAGCAGCGCCCTCAACCAAGAGACCCAGTACTTC
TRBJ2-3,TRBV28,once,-,CASSSQGTSTDTQYF,TGTGCCAGCAGTTCCCAGGGGACTAGCACAGATACGCAGTATTTT
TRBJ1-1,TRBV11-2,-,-,CASSLEFGRKGTEAFF,TGTGCCAGCAGCTTAGAGTTCGGGCGGAAGGGCACTGAAGCTTTCTTT
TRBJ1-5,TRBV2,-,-,CASSEEYSNQPQHF,TGTGCCAGCAGTGAAGAATATAGCAATCAGCCCCAGCATTTT